The present entry profiles one TCR beta chain with its context. Profiled with immunoSEQ multiplex PCR; TCRdb holds only in-frame clones, not every one. This table has 700,000 to 750,000 clones, 70% to 90% appearing once. The data were taken from a study of shared T cell receptors in the human thymus. In addition, the sample was reused for a study of human thymus T cells.

The sequence was collected from a girl less than two years old with a congenital heart defect. Material: thymocytes.

The CDR3: CASSEADSSYEQYF. The CDR3 bases are TGTGCCAGCAGTGAAGCTGACAGCTCCTACGAGCAGTACTTC. The chain carries TRBV6-1 and TRBJ2-5; D is possibly TRBD1 (5 bases). The tail of the sequence fits TRBJ2-7 better, so the J call may be wrong. The CDR3 covers 14 residues. Germline CDR1 reads MNHNS; CDR2 reads SASEGT.